Following are 18 T cell receptor beta chains from one sample sequenced in a study of OX40 agonist ivuxolimab in advanced cancers. The protocol was immunoSEQ multiplex PCR, while the TCRdb copy is restricted to in-frame clones and leaves out a portion. The sample consists of some 62,000 clones, about 82% of them appearing once. Sequenced here: CD4+ or CD8+ T cells sorted from blood, sampled in a trial of the OX40 agonist ivuxolimab. Receptors were obtained from an adult with an advanced solid tumor such as melanoma, head and neck, liver or kidney cancer.

The chain is built from TRBV7-9 and TRBJ2-1; tentative D call: TRBD2 (6 bases). With 7 bases removed from V and 6 bases from J, the gap between germline ends came to 13 bases. The CDR3 is 13 residues long. Germline values: CDR1 SEHNR, CDR2 FQNEAQ (reference sequence). CDR3 residues: CASTYSGVNEQFF. CDR3 DNA sequence: TGTGCCAGCACCTATAGCGGAGTCAATGAGCAGTTCTTC.

The chain employs TRBV12-5 and TRBJ2-1, with a possible D match to TRBD1 (5 bases). The CDR3 sequence is 13 residues long. Trimming took 1 base from V and 9 from J, leaving 10 bases between them. Germline values: CDR1 LGHNT, CDR2 FRNRAP. The chain's CDR3 is CASGLGQNGEQFF. The CDR3 coding sequence is TGTGCTAGTGGTTTGGGACAGAATGGTGAGCAGTTCTTC.

The chain carries TRBV18 and TRBJ2-5; TRBD1 matches at 8 bases. This CDR3 spans 13 amino acids. CDR1 KGHSH and CDR2 LQKENI come from the germline V gene. After removal of 4 bases from V and 4 bases from J, the junction contained 2 bases not matched to a gene. In nucleotides, the CDR3 is TGTGCCAGCTCACTAGGACAGGGAGAGACCCAGTACTTC. Encoded protein: CASSLGQGETQYF.

This rearrangement joins TRBV4-1 to TRBJ2-1; weak D call: TRBD2 (6 bases). Germline V gene lookup returns CDR1 MGHRA and CDR2 YSYEKL. V gave up 0 bases and J gave up 4 bases, with 10 bases separating them. The CDR3 is made up of 15 amino acids. As DNA, the CDR3 is TGCGCCAGCAGCCAAGAGAAGGAGGGATACAATGAGCAGTTCTTC. Translating gives CASSQEKEGYNEQFF.

The rearrangement links TRBV7-2 to TRBJ2-7; TRBD2 matches at 16 bases. V was clipped by 5 bases and J by 3 bases; unmatched bases: 1. The CDR3 has 15 amino acids. In germline, CDR1 is SGHTA, CDR2 FQGNSA. The CDR3 protein is CASSGTSGRVYEQYF. CDR3 sequence (DNA): TGTGCCAGCAGCGGGACTAGCGGGAGGGTCTACGAGCAGTACTTC. Supplemented by reference TRBV7-2 and TRBJ2-7, the full variable domain reads GAGVSQSPSNKVTEKGKDVELRCDPISGHTALYWYRQSLGQGLEFLIYFQGNSAPDKSGLPSDRFSAERTGGSVSTLTIQRTQQEDSAVYLCASSGTSGRVYEQYFGPGTRLTVT.

V usage is TRBV6-5 and J usage is TRBJ2-5, with D unresolved. The V gene lost 7 bases and the J gene lost 5 bases, with 17 bases spanning the gap. CDR1 and CDR2 from the germline V gene are MNHEY and SVGAGI. This CDR3 spans 14 amino acids. The CDR3 region is CASTPQGLVETQYF. The DNA of the CDR3 is TGTGCCAGCACCCCTCAAGGGTTAGTGGAGACCCAGTACTTC.

This chain connects TRBV30 to TRBJ2-1; D remains ambiguous. The CDR3 is made up of 11 amino acids. Germline CDR1 GTSNPN, CDR2 SVGIG (reference sequence). V gave up 8 bases and J gave up 8 bases, with 13 bases separating them. The CDR3 loop reads CAGEWVHEQFF. In DNA, the CDR3 is TGTGCCGGGGAATGGGTACATGAGCAGTTCTTC.

The J gene is TRBJ2-7, the V gene TRBV7-9; TRBD1 matches 9 bases. V was pared by 8 bases and J by 5 bases, with 13 bases of the junction left unmatched. CDR1 is SEHNR, CDR2 FQNEAQ, per germline (reference sequence). CDR3 size: 15 residues. CDR3 in DNA: TGTGCCAGCGATATGATGGACAGGGGTAAGGACGAGCAGTACTTC. Translating it yields CASDMMDRGKDEQYF.

The chain joins TRBV18 to TRBJ2-5, with D tentatively TRBD1 (6 bases). The germline gives CDR1 KGHSH, CDR2 LQKENI. The germline V and J ends were trimmed by 1 base and 4 bases, with 7 bases remaining between them. The CDR3 is 13 amino acids. The CDR3 protein is CASSPQQGETQYF. DNA for the CDR3: TGTGCCAGCTCACCACAACAGGGAGAGACCCAGTACTTC.

The chain joins TRBV6-4 to TRBJ2-1; TRBD2 aligns across 7 bases. Germline assignment: CDR1 MRHNA and CDR2 SNTAGT. The V and J ends lost 4 bases and 4 bases, in that order; junction bases with no gene match: 19. This CDR3 is 19 amino acids long. The CDR3 region is CASSASTFTGGDPYNEQFF. In nucleotides, the CDR3 is TGTGCCAGCAGTGCCTCGACTTTTACTGGGGGGGACCCTTACAATGAGCAGTTCTTC.

The chain employs TRBV30 and TRBJ2-7, with a possible D match to TRBD1 (5 bases). Germline-derived CDR1 and CDR2 are GTSNPN and SVGIG (reference sequence). V lost 8 bases and J lost 3, with 17 bases in between. The CDR3 contains 13 residues. The CDR3 DNA follows: TGTGCCACCCAAGACAGATTCAACTACGAGCAGTACTTC. This encodes CATQDRFNYEQYF. The full variable domain, its missing parts supplied by reference TRBV30 and TRBJ2-7, is SQTIHQWPATLVQPVGSPLSLECTVEGTSNPNLYWYRQAAGRGLQLLFYSVGIGQISSEVPQNLSASRPQDRQFILSSKKLLLSDSGFYLCATQDRFNYEQYFGPGTRLTVT.

The chain combines TRBV7-8 with TRBJ2-7; 13 bases are a match to TRBD2. The CDR3 covers 15 residues. The junction had 5 bases not matched to a gene; V was cut back by 4 bases and J by 5 bases. Germline values: CDR1 SGHVS, CDR2 FQNEAQ. The CDR3 coding sequence is TGTGCCAGCAGCTCGGGACTAGCGGGATTGGACGAGCAGTACTTC. It codes for CASSSGLAGLDEQYF.

V is TRBV29-1 and J is TRBJ2-7; TRBD1 or TRBD2 may be the D gene (5 bases each). The CDR3 covers 15 residues. Germline V lookup: CDR1 SQVTM, CDR2 ANQGSEA. This CDR3 reads CNEEGPNLSSYEQYF. The DNA of the CDR3 is TGCAACGAAGAGGGGCCGAACCTAAGCTCCTACGAGCAGTACTTC.

V is TRBV11-3 and J is TRBJ2-5, with D tentatively TRBD1 (6 bases). This CDR3 has 13 amino acids. Germline loops: CDR1 SGHNT, CDR2 YENEEA. Trimming removed 1 base at V and 4 bases at J, with 7 bases between. The CDR3 DNA reads TGTGCCAGCAGCTTAGTACAGGGAGAGACCCAGTACTTC. Its translation: CASSLVQGETQYF.

The genes are TRBV11-1 and TRBJ2-1; D might be TRBD2 (7 bases). CDR3 length: 17 amino acids. V shed 1 base and J shed 9 bases, with 22 bases lying between them. Per germline, CDR1 SGHAT and CDR2 FQDESV (reference sequence). The DNA of the CDR3 is TGTGCCAGCAGCTTAGTTTCTCGCCGCGGACTAGGGGGTGAGCAGTTCTTC. Translation: CASSLVSRRGLGGEQFF.

This clone was detected only once. The chain links TRBV7-9 to TRBJ2-1; D remains ambiguous. Germline CDR1 reads SEHNR; CDR2 reads FQNEAQ (reference sequence). This CDR3 spans 9 amino acids. V gave up 11 bases and J gave up 5 bases, with 4 bases separating them. The DNA for the CDR3 is TGTGCCGGTGACAATGAGCAGTTCTTC. The encoded protein is CAGDNEQFF. The whole variable domain, filled in from reference TRBV7-9 and TRBJ2-1, reads DTGVSQNPRHKITKRGQNVTFRCDPISEHNRLYWYRQTLGQGPEFLTYFQNEAQLEKSRLLSDRFSAERPKGSFSTLEIQRTEQGDSAMYLCAGDNEQFFGPGTRLTVL.

The chain carries TRBV27 and TRBJ2-1, with 11 positions matching TRBD2. Germline V gene data show CDR1 as MNHEY and CDR2 as SMNVEV (reference sequence). V was clipped by 5 bases and J by 7 bases; unmatched bases: 7. The CDR3 has 15 amino acids. CDR3 sequence (DNA): TGTGCCAGCAGTGATCTAGCGGGAGGTTGGAATGAGCAGTTCTTC. Protein sequence: CASSDLAGGWNEQFF.

This chain connects TRBV11-2 to TRBJ2-7; D assignment may be TRBD1 or TRBD2 (5 bases each). The CDR3 is 14 residues long. CDR1 SGHAT and CDR2 FQNNGV come from the germline V gene. With 2 bases removed from V and 0 bases from J, the gap between germline ends came to 8 bases. CDR3 DNA sequence: TGTGCCAGCAGCTTATGGGGGACCTCCTACGAGCAGTACTTC. The encoded protein is CASSLWGTSYEQYF.